This entry lists 17 T cell receptor beta chains sequenced from one sample in a study of PD-1 blockade in mismatch repair-deficient tumors. This table comes from immunoSEQ multiplex PCR, and its TCRdb copy is limited to in-frame clones, with some not included. Of about 16,000 clones in the sample, more than 70% are singletons; the top ten hold roughly 17%. This specimen was PBMCs, taken before pembrolizumab treatment. These receptors all come from an adult with mismatch repair-deficient cancer.

This sequence joins TRBV18 and TRBJ2-5; 9 bases align to TRBD2. This CDR3 has 17 residues. Per the germline V gene, CDR1 is KGHSH and CDR2 is LQKENI. J gave up 5 bases and V 3 bases, and 13 bases lay outside the gene matches. The CDR3 loop reads CASSPRSGSTSVETQYF. CDR3 in DNA: TGTGCCAGCTCACCTCGTAGCGGGAGCACGTCCGTCGAGACCCAGTACTTC.

The J gene is TRBJ2-7, the V gene TRBV7-8; D uncertain. With 4 bases removed from V and 3 bases from J, the gap between germline ends came to 7 bases. The CDR3 runs 12 residues. Germline V lookup: CDR1 SGHVS, CDR2 FQNEAQ. The CDR3, as DNA: TGTGCCAGCAGCTCATCTTACTACGAGCAGTACTTC. This encodes CASSSSYYEQYF.

V is TRBV14 and J is TRBJ2-7; 7 bases are shared with TRBD1. V lost 4 bases, J lost 2 bases, and 5 bases stayed unmatched. From germline, CDR1 is SGHDN and CDR2 FVKESK. CDR3 size: 14 residues. CDR3 bases: TGTGCCAGCAGCCCCCACAGGGGTCCCTACGAGCAGTACTTC. It encodes CASSPHRGPYEQYF.

The chain recombines TRBV7-2 with TRBJ1-1; D is unclear. Germline loops: CDR1 SGHTA, CDR2 FQGNSA. V lost 2 bases to trimming and J lost 2 bases, with 9 bases between them. CDR3 size: 14 residues. The CDR3 DNA sequence: TGTGCCAGCAGCTTAAGGCAGGTAAACACTGAAGCTTTCTTT. Its protein is CASSLRQVNTEAFF.

V usage is TRBV6-5 and J usage is TRBJ1-4; D is possibly TRBD1 (5 bases). Trimming pared 6 bases from V and 5 bases from J, leaving 10 bases between. Germline assignment: CDR1 MNHEY and CDR2 SVGAGI. The CDR3 sequence is 13 residues long. Here the CDR3 reads CASRNRDNEKLFF. Written as DNA, the CDR3 is TGTGCCAGCAGAAACCGGGACAATGAAAAACTGTTTTTT.

The chain links TRBV11-2 to TRBJ2-5; D not resolved. V was cut by 5 bases and J by 4 bases, with 14 bases left in between. The CDR3 runs to 14 residues. Germline values: CDR1 SGHAT, CDR2 FQNNGV. The CDR3 region has the DNA TGTGCCAGCAGCCTCCTACTCTCGTCAGAGACCCAGTACTTC. The encoded protein is CASSLLLSSETQYF.

The chain links TRBV11-2 to TRBJ2-7; the D is unclear. The CDR3 loop spans 13 amino acids. Trimming removed 4 bases at V and 2 bases at J, with 9 bases between. Germline CDR1 is SGHAT and CDR2 is FQNNGV. CDR3 coding DNA: TGTGCCAGCAGCTCCCCACCAACCTACGAGCAGTACTTC. This translates into CASSSPPTYEQYF. The full variable domain, in which reference TRBV11-2 and TRBJ2-7 provide the parts outside the CDR3, is EAGVAQSPRYKIIEKRQSVAFWCNPISGHATLYWYQQILGQGPKLLIQFQNNGVVDDSQLPKDRFSAERLKGVDSTLKIQPAKLEDSAVYLCASSSPPTYEQYFGPGTRLTVT.

This chain links TRBV7-2 with TRBJ2-7; possible D gene TRBD2, 6 bases. CDR3 length: 16 residues. CDR1 SGHTA and CDR2 FQGNSA come from the germline V gene. Trimming pared 1 base from V and 3 bases from J, leaving 16 bases between. CDR3 DNA sequence: TGTGCCAGCAGCTTAGTTGGAAAACTAGCAGACTACGAGCAGTACTTC. Translation: CASSLVGKLADYEQYF.

This clone is judged large (0.1 to 1%). CDR3 nucleotide sequence: TGTGCCAGCAGTGAATTCCCAAGGGGTGAAGCTTTCTTT. Its protein is CASSEFPRGEAFF. The chain employs TRBV25-1 and TRBJ1-1, with a weak D call TRBD1 (5 bases). The CDR3 consists of 13 residues. Trimming took 1 base from V and 7 from J, leaving 10 bases between them. Germline assignment: CDR1 MGHDK and CDR2 SYGVNS. The variable domain in full, completed from reference TRBV25-1 and TRBJ1-1, reads EADIYQTPRYLVIGTGKKITLECSQTMGHDKMYWYQQDPGMELHLIHYSYGVNSTEKGDLSSESTVSRIRTEHFPLTLESARPSHTSQYLCASSEFPRGEAFFGQGTRLTVV.

This clone appeared once. The chain couples TRBV11-3 to TRBJ2-1; 13 bases line up with TRBD2. The CDR3 has 18 amino acids. Germline CDR1 and CDR2: SGHNT and YENEEA. The J segment lost 0 bases and the V segment lost 1 base, leaving 3 bases of the junction unmatched. The CDR3, as DNA: TGTGCCAGCAGCTTAGCCCGGACTAGCGGGAGCTCCTACAATGAGCAGTTCTTC. Translated, it gives CASSLARTSGSSYNEQFF.

This clone occurred a few times. This chain uses TRBV6-1 with TRBJ2-1; TRBD2 aligns across 10 bases. CDR1 and CDR2 from the germline V gene are MNHNS and SASEGT. The V gene end was trimmed by 2 bases and the J gene end by 4 bases; junction bases not matched to a gene: 2. The CDR3 spans 15 residues. This CDR3 reads CASSELAGDYNEQFF. CDR3 DNA: TGTGCCAGCAGTGAACTAGCGGGAGATTACAATGAGCAGTTCTTC.

This clone was observed a few times. This sequence joins TRBV7-9 and TRBJ1-2, with 8 bases aligning to TRBD1. Germline assignment: CDR1 SEHNR and CDR2 FQNEAQ (reference sequence). Trimming took 3 bases from V and 8 from J; bases not matched to a gene: 5. The CDR3 extends over 13 amino acids. CDR3 bases: TGTGCCAGCAGCTTGGGCACAGGGGGAGGCTACACCTTC. Translated: CASSLGTGGGYTF.

The rearrangement uses TRBV5-1 and TRBJ1-2; unclear D gene. CDR1 and CDR2 (germline): SGHRS, YFSETQ. V dropped 0 bases and J dropped 2 bases, with 8 bases sitting between them. The CDR3 consists of 14 residues. CDR3: CASSLAVDNYGYTF. The CDR3 DNA reads TGCGCCAGCAGCTTGGCCGTCGACAACTATGGCTACACCTTC.

This chain's CDR3 is CASSTRTGPYNEQFF. The CDR3, as DNA: TGTGCCAGCAGCACCCGGACTGGACCTTACAATGAGCAGTTCTTC. This chain uses TRBV11-3 with TRBJ2-1, with D possibly being TRBD2 (5 bases). Germline assignment: CDR1 SGHNT and CDR2 YENEEA. The CDR3 is 15 amino acids. V was shortened by 5 bases and J by 4 bases, with 15 bases between the two germline ends.

The gene calls are TRBV5-1 and TRBJ2-3, with D perhaps TRBD2 (5 bases). CDR1 is SGHRS and CDR2 is YFSETQ in the germline V gene. Trimming left V 8 bases short and J 1 base short, with 14 bases between. CDR3 length: 14 amino acids. The CDR3 region has the DNA TGCGCCAGTAGGAGCGGACCACGCACAGATACGCAGTATTTT. This encodes CASRSGPRTDTQYF. The full variable domain, completed using reference TRBV5-1 and TRBJ2-3, is KAGVTQTPRYLIKTRGQQVTLSCSPISGHRSVSWYQQTPGQGLQFLFEYFSETQRNKGNFPGRFSGRQFSNSRSEMNVSTLELGDSALYLCASRSGPRTDTQYFGPGTRLTVL.

This chain joins TRBV5-4 and TRBJ2-3, with 7 bases matching TRBD2. Germline CDR1 reads SGHNT; CDR2 reads YYREEE (reference sequence). With V trimmed by 0 bases and J by 4 bases, 5 bases remained unmatched. The CDR3 consists of 15 residues. CDR3 sequence (DNA): TGTGCCAGCAGCTTGGTTAGCGGGTCCCCAGATACGCAGTATTTT. This encodes CASSLVSGSPDTQYF.

CDR3 sequence reads: CASSQSGLYEQYF. As DNA, the CDR3 is TGCGCCAGCAGTCAATCGGGGCTGTACGAGCAGTACTTC. This chain links TRBV23-1 with TRBJ2-7; D possibly corresponds to TRBD1 (5 bases). TRBV23-1 is sorted into the ORF group, with uncertain function. This CDR3 spans 13 amino acids. V lost 0 bases and J lost 4, with 7 bases in between.